Listed below are T cell receptor beta chains from one sample, sequenced in a study of human T cells and chemical hapten exposure. TCRdb fed the RACE reads into MiXCR, producing one record per CDR3 protein. The sample consists of about 68,000 distinct CDR3 sequences, about 10% of them appearing once. The specimen was whole blood, collected in connection with sensitization to the hapten diphenylcyclopropenone (DPC). These receptors were taken from a woman in her forties or fifties with alopecia areata. Some clones in this sample may be carry-over from other donors' samples. Each CDR3 is given with its conserved first and last residue. The D gene is left open where the match is weak. Rows give clone size only sometimes, using once, few, many, or a class for an expanded clone.

TRBJ2-1 TRBD1 17 TRBV7-2 . CASSIGQGASSYNEQFF TGTGCCAGCAGCATCGGACAGGGAGCGAGCTCCTACAATGAGCAGTTCTTC
TRBJ2-5 . 15 TRBV28 . CASSFGTAQQETQYF TGTGCCAGCAGTTTTGGTACAGCTCAACAAGAGACCCAGTACTTC
TRBJ1-5 TRBD1 16 TRBV6-4 . CASSDKTGGTNQPQHF TGTGCCAGCAGTGACAAGACAGGGGGAACGAATCAGCCCCAGCATTTT
TRBJ1-5 TRBD1 15 TRBV19 few CASSITGAGNQPQHF TGTGCCAGTAGTATAACAGGGGCGGGCAATCAGCCCCAGCATTTT
TRBJ1-1 TRBD1 12 TRBV29-1 many CSVSQGATEAFF TGCAGCGTCTCCCAGGGGGCTACTGAAGCTTTCTTT
TRBJ1-1 . 15 TRBV5-1 few CASSLFAGMNTEAFF TGCGCCAGCAGCTTATTCGCAGGGATGAACACTGAAGCTTTCTTT
TRBJ1-2 . 13 TRBV28 many CASSPNPAYGYTF TGTGCCAGCAGCCCTAATCCCGCCTATGGCTACACCTTC
TRBJ2-7 TRBD1 13 TRBV29-1 few CSVTDRGTYEQYF TGCAGCGTTACCGACAGGGGTACCTACGAGCAGTACTTC
TRBJ1-4 . 13 TRBV6-5 many CASRQAAREKLFF TGTGCCAGCAGGCAGGCGGCGAGAGAAAAACTGTTTTTT
TRBJ1-2 TRBD1 15 TRBV7-2 many CASSPGQGANYGYTF TGTGCCAGCAGCCCAGGACAGGGGGCTAACTATGGCTACACCTTC
TRBJ2-3 TRBD2 15 TRBV20-1 . CSARGTSGRGSTQYF TGCAGTGCAAGGGGGACTAGCGGCCGAGGCAGTACGCAGTATTTT
TRBJ1-1 . 12 TRBV29-1 few CSHGRGSTEAFF TGCAGCCATGGGAGGGGAAGCACTGAAGCTTTCTTT